One sample yielded the 18 T cell receptor beta chains listed below, sequenced in a study of cytomegalovirus exposure and HLA in healthy donors. Primers for the PCR totalled 60 Vbeta and 13 Jbeta. Assay: immunoSEQ multiplex PCR; the TCRdb copy retains only in-frame clones and omits some. The sample consists of some 90,000 clones, 79% of them appearing once. The sample was PBMCs. All receptors come from a man between 25 and 39 years old in good health and CMV-seronegative.

The chain uses TRBV19 and TRBJ1-3; tentative D call: TRBD1 (5 bases). CDR1 and CDR2 (germline): LNHDA, SQIVND (reference sequence). This CDR3 is 13 amino acids long. Trimming removed 8 bases at V and 2 bases at J, with 10 bases between. CDR3 sequence: CASLGRAGNTIYF. DNA for the CDR3: TGTGCCAGTCTTGGCAGGGCTGGAAACACCATATATTTT.

The chain combines TRBV5-4 with TRBJ2-5; perhaps TRBD1 as D (7 bases). Trimming shortened V by 4 bases and J by 5 bases, and 18 bases separated the two germline ends. The CDR3 extends over 15 amino acids. From germline, CDR1 is SGHNT and CDR2 YYREEE (reference sequence). The CDR3 protein is CASSTTTGSGETQYF. The CDR3 DNA is TGTGCCAGCAGCACAACGACAGGGAGCGGGGAGACCCAGTACTTC.

The CDR3 loop is CASSLDRNQPQHF. The CDR3, as DNA: TGTGCCAGTAGCCTGGACAGGAATCAGCCCCAGCATTTT. This chain connects TRBV19 to TRBJ1-5; 7 bases map to TRBD1. V lost 6 bases, J lost 4 bases, and 3 bases stayed unmatched. Germline V gene data show CDR1 as LNHDA and CDR2 as SQIVND (reference sequence). CDR3 length: 13 residues.

V usage is TRBV5-1 and J usage is TRBJ2-5; tentatively, D is TRBD1 (6 bases). Trimming left V 5 bases short and J 5 bases short, with 19 bases between. CDR3 length equals 15 residues. Germline lookup yields CDR1 SGHRS and CDR2 YFSETQ. CDR3 coding DNA: TGCGCCAGCAGAAACCTCCCGGGACAAATGGAGACCCAGTACTTC. This codes for CASRNLPGQMETQYF.

This sequence joins TRBV5-1 and TRBJ1-1; D gene unclear. Per the germline V gene, CDR1 is SGHRS and CDR2 is YFSETQ. Between the trimmed V and J ends, which lost 0 bases and 1 base, there was a span of 7 bases. The CDR3 totals 14 residues. CDR3 sequence: CASSLVGRNTEAFF. Written as DNA, the CDR3 is TGCGCCAGCAGCTTGGTGGGCAGGAACACTGAAGCTTTCTTT.

The rearrangement uses TRBV10-3 and TRBJ1-6; TRBD1 matches 9 bases. CDR1 is ENHRY, CDR2 SYGVKD, per germline. Germline trimming cut 0 bases from V and 9 bases from J; bases unmatched to any gene: 6. The CDR3 has 16 residues. Here the CDR3 DNA reads TGTGCCATCAGTGAGTCTAGTAAGGACAGGGGTTCACCCCTCCACTTT. It translates to CAISESSKDRGSPLHF.

V is TRBV29-1 and J is TRBJ1-1, with a tentative D call TRBD1 (6 bases). The CDR3 runs 12 residues. Germline V gene sequence: CDR1 SQVTM, CDR2 ANQGSEA. V was clipped by 7 bases and J by 5 bases, with 14 bases between them. The CDR3 sequence: CSGRGKWTEAFF. The CDR3 nucleotides read TGCAGCGGCAGGGGTAAATGGACTGAAGCTTTCTTT.

The chain employs TRBV5-1 and TRBJ1-6, with D maybe TRBD1 (5 bases). The CDR3 contains 17 residues. Germline CDR1 is SGHRS and CDR2 is YFSETQ. Trimming left V 7 bases short and J 8 bases short, with 25 bases between. DNA for the CDR3: TGCGCCAGCGAATCTCCTGGTCACAGGTTTGCTTATTCACCCCTCCACTTT. Residues: CASESPGHRFAYSPLHF.

This chain uses TRBV29-1 with TRBJ2-5; D unclear. The DNA end is more similar to TRBJ2-7, so the J call may be wrong. Per the germline V gene, CDR1 is SQVTM and CDR2 is ANQGSEA. The CDR3 is 14 residues long. CDR3 sequence: CSVGNRHHSYEQYF. In nucleotides, the CDR3 is TGCAGCGTTGGAAACAGACATCACTCCTACGAGCAGTACTTC.

This chain joins TRBV5-1 and TRBJ1-5; a weak D match, TRBD1 (5 bases). Trimming took off 1 base at V and 4 bases at J, with 6 bases between the two ends. The CDR3 consists of 13 residues. Germline V CDR1 and CDR2: SGHRS, YFSETQ. The CDR3 is CASSLRGNQPQHF. In nucleotides, the CDR3 is TGCGCCAGCAGCTTGAGGGGAAATCAGCCCCAGCATTTT.

In this sample, this clone turned up a few times. V usage is TRBV4-1 and J usage is TRBJ2-3; D remains unclear. Trimming removed 2 bases from V and 6 bases from J, with 9 bases in between. Per germline, CDR1 MGHRA and CDR2 YSYEKL. This CDR3 is built from 13 residues. For the CDR3, the DNA is TGCGCCAGCAGCCAAAAGAGCATTGATACGCAGTATTTT. Its protein product is CASSQKSIDTQYF.

The CDR3 region is CASSFQGATNEKLFF. DNA for the CDR3: TGTGCCAGCAGTTTCCAGGGGGCAACTAATGAAAAACTGTTTTTT. This sequence joins TRBV28 and TRBJ1-4, with TRBD1 matching 7 bases. This CDR3 contains 15 residues. Germline CDR1 reads MDHEN; CDR2 reads SYDVKM. V trimming: 3 bases; J trimming: 0 bases; junction bases outside the gene matches: 1.

This chain connects TRBV19 to TRBJ1-5, with 11 positions matching TRBD1. CDR3 size: 17 residues. The V gene's germline CDR1 is LNHDA and CDR2 SQIVND (reference sequence). J gave up 7 bases and V 2 bases, and 10 bases lay outside the gene matches. CDR3 sequence reads: CASSISAGQGVGQPQHF. CDR3 coding DNA: TGTGCCAGTAGTATATCTGCGGGACAGGGGGTTGGGCAGCCCCAGCATTTT.

This clone was detected only a few times. The chain employs TRBV30 and TRBJ1-1; D remains unclear. The length of the CDR3 is 13 residues. Trimming took off 6 bases at V and 1 base at J, with 12 bases between the two ends. CDR1 is GTSNPN, CDR2 SVGIG, per germline (reference sequence). CDR3 nucleotides: TGTGCCTGCTCCGATCACGGGAACACTGAAGCTTTCTTT. Translation gives CACSDHGNTEAFF.

This clone was seen a few times. V is TRBV6-5 and J is TRBJ1-1; TRBD1 might be the D (5 bases). V was cut by 3 bases and J by 5 bases, with 10 bases left in between. Germline V gene data show CDR1 as MNHEY and CDR2 as SVGAGI. There are 13 residues in the CDR3. The CDR3 sequence: CASSYDSRTEAFF. The CDR3 DNA is TGTGCCAGCAGTTATGACAGTCGGACTGAAGCTTTCTTT.

The V and J genes are TRBV7-2 and TRBJ1-2, with 9 bases lining up with TRBD1. The germline V gene has CDR1 SGHTA and CDR2 FQGNSA. The V segment lost 5 bases and the J segment 6 bases; nucleotides outside the gene matches: 16. The CDR3 is 17 residues long. The CDR3 spells CASSPNNPRTGVDGYTF. The CDR3 nucleotides read TGTGCCAGCAGCCCAAACAATCCAAGGACAGGGGTGGATGGCTACACCTTC.

This sequence joins TRBV5-8 and TRBJ2-1, with 7 bases lining up with TRBD1. In germline, CDR1 is SGHTS, CDR2 YDEGEE. The CDR3 is 12 amino acids. J gave up 9 bases and V 4 bases, and 4 bases lay outside the gene matches. CDR3 nucleotides: TGTGCCAGCAGCCGGACAGGAGTTGAGCAGTTCTTC. Its translation is CASSRTGVEQFF.

The V call is TRBV28, the J call TRBJ1-6; 7 bases agree with TRBD1. V shed 6 bases, J shed 11 bases, and the junction held 16 bases outside the gene matches. The CDR3 is 16 amino acids. The V gene's germline CDR1 is MDHEN and CDR2 SYDVKM. CDR3: CASSALKTGAGAPLHF. CDR3 sequence (DNA): TGTGCCAGCAGCGCCCTCAAAACAGGGGCTGGGGCACCCCTCCACTTT.